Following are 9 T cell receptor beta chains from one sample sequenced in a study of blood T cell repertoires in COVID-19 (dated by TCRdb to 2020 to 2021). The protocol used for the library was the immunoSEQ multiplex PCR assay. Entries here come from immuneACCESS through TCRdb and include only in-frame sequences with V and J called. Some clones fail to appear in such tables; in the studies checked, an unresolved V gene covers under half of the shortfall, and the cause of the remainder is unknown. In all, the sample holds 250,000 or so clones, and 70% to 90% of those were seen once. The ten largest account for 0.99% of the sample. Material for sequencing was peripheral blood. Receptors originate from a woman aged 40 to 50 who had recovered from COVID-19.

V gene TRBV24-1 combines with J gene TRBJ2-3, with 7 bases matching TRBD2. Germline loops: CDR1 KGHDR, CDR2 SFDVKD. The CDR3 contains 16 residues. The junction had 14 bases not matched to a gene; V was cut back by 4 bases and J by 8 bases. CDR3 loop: CATSDPRRDYPGTQYF. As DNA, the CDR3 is TGTGCCACCAGTGACCCCCGCCGGGACTATCCGGGTACGCAGTATTTT.

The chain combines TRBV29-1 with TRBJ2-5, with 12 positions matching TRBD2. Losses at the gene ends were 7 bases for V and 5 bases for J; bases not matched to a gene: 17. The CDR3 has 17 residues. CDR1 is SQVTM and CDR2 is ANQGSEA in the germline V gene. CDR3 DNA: TGCAGCGCTACCCGCAACCTAGCGGGAGGGCCTGGGGAGACCCAGTACTTC. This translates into CSATRNLAGGPGETQYF.

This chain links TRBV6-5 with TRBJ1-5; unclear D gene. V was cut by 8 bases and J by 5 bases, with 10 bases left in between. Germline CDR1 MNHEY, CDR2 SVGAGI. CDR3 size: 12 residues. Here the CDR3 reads CASGPDDQPQHF. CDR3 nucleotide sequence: TGTGCCAGCGGGCCGGATGATCAGCCCCAGCATTTT.

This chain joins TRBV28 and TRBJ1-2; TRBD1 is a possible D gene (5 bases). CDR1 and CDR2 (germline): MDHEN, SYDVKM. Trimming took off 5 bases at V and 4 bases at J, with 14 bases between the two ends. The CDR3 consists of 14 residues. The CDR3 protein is CASSGAGDSYGYTF. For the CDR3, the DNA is TGTGCCAGCAGTGGGGCGGGGGATTCCTATGGCTACACCTTC.

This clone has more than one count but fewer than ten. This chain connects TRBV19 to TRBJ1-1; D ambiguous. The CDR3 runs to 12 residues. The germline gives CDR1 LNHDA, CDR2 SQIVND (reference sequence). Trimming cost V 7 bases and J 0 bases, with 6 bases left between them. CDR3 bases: TGTGCCAGTAAGCGGATGAACACTGAAGCTTTCTTT. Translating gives CASKRMNTEAFF.

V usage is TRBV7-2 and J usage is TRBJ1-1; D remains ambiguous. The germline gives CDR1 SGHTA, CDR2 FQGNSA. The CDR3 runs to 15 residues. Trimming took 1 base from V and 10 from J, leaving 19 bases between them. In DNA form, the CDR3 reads TGTGCCAGCAGCTTAGATTGGGTGGGCGGGAGAAGAGCTTTCTTT. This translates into CASSLDWVGGRRAFF.

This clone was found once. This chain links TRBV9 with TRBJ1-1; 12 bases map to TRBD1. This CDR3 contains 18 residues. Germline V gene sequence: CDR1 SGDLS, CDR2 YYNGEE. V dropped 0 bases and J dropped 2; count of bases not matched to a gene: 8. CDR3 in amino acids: CASSVGPGTGGLNTEAFF. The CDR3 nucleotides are TGTGCCAGCAGCGTAGGGCCCGGGACAGGGGGCCTCAACACTGAAGCTTTCTTT.

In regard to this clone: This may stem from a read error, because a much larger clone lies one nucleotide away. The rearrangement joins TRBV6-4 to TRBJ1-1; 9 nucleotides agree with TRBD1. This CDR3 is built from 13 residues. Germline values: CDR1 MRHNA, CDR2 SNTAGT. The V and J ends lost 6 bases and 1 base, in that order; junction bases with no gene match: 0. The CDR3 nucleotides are TGTGCCAGCAGGGACAGGGGGAACACTGAAGCTTTCTTT. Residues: CASRDRGNTEAFF.

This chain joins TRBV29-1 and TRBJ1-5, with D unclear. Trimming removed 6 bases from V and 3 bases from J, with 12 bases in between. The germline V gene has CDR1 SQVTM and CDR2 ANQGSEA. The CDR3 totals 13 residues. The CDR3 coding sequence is TGCAGCGTCAACGTAGGAGTCAATCAGCCCCAGCATTTT. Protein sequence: CSVNVGVNQPQHF.